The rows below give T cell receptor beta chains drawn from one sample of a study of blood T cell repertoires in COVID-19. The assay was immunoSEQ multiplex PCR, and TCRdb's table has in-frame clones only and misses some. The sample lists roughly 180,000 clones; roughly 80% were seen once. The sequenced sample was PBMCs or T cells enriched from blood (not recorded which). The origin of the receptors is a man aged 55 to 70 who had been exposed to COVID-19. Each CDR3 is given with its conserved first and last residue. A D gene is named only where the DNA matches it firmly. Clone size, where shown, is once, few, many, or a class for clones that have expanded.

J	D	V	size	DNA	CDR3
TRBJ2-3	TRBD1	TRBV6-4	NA	TGTGCCAGCAGTGACCAGGGACAGGGAACTAGCACAGATACGCAGTATTTT	CASSDQGQGTSTDTQYF
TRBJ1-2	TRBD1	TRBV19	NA	TGTGCCAGTAGTACGGACAGGGGGCATGGCTACACCTTC	CASSTDRGHGYTF
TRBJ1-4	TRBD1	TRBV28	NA	TGTGCCAGCAGAGCCGGGACAGGGTGGGAAAAACTGTTTTTT	CASRAGTGWEKLFF
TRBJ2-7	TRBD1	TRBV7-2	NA	TGTGCCAGCAGCTTAAACAGGGGGCTGAGCGAGCAGTACTTC	CASSLNRGLSEQYF
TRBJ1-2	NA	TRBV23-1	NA	TGCGCCAGCAGTCAAACCGACGGGAATAACTATGGCTACACCTTC	CASSQTDGNNYGYTF
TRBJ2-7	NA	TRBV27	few	TGTGCCAGCAGTTTAGATCCCGCGGCGACCTACGAGCAGTACTTC	CASSLDPAATYEQYF
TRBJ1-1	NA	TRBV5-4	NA	TGTGCCAGCAGCCCAGGGGCAGTTGACGCTGAAGCTTTCTTT	CASSPGAVDAEAFF
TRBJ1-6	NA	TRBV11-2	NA	TGTGCCAGCAGCTTACTCGGGTCCCCCCTCCACTTT	CASSLLGSPLHF
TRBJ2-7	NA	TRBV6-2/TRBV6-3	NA	TGTGCCAGCAGTTACTCATACGCCTACGTTGAGCAGTACTTC	CASSYSYAYVEQYF
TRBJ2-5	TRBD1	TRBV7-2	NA	TGTGCCAGCAGCTTACTGGGACAGCAAGGGGAGACCCAGTACTTC	CASSLLGQQGETQYF
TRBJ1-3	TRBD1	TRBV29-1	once	TGCAGCGCTCGTCCCGGGACAGGGGGAAACACCATATATTTT	CSARPGTGGNTIYF
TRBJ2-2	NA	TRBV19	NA	TGTGCCAGTAGTATAGTGGGGCAGGGGAGTACCGGGGAGCTGTTTTTT	CASSIVGQGSTGELFF
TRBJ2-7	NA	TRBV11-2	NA	TGTGCCAGCAGCCACCGCAGGGGACAAAGCTACGAGCAGTACTTC	CASSHRRGQSYEQYF
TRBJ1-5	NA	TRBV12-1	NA	TGTGCCAGCAGCCCCATGGAGGAGGGTACTCAGCCCCAGCATTTT	CASSPMEEGTQPQHF
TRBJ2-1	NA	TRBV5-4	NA	TGTGCCAGCAGCTACCACCCCGGGGAGCAGTTCTTC	CASSYHPGEQFF
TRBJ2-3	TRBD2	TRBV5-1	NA	TGCGCCAGCAGCTTGGCGGGAGGCCCCACAGATACGCAGTATTTT	CASSLAGGPTDTQYF
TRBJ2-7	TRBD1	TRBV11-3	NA	TGTGCCAGCAGCCCCGGACAGGGTTTTTCGAGCTCCTACGAGCAGTACTTC	CASSPGQGFSSSYEQYF
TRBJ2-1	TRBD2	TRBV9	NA	TGTGCCAGCAGCGTAGGAGGGACTAGCGGCCCCTTCTCCTACAATGAGCAGTTCTTC	CASSVGGTSGPFSYNEQFF
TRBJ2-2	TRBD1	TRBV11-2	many	TGTGCCAGCAGCGTATACAGGGGATTTAACACCGGGGAGCTGTTTTTT	CASSVYRGFNTGELFF
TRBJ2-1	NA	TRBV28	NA	TGTGCCAGCAGTTTAGGCCCACTAGAGATCTACAATGAGCAGTTCTTC	CASSLGPLEIYNEQFF
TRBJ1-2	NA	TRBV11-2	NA	TGTGCCAGCAGCCCCCTTGGCTACACCTTC	CASSPLGYTF